The table lists the clone carrying this T cell receptor beta chain with many counts. According to the study, TCR beta libraries were built with iRepertoire HTBI primers and CDR3-region Arm-PCR. MiXCR, run by TCRdb on the multiplex PCR reads, gives a single entry per CDR3 protein. This table has a few hundred thousand distinct CDR3 sequences, 20% to 25% appearing once. The data derive from a study of regulatory T cells in long-lasting Graves disease. The CDR3 extends over 14 amino acids. V trimming: 3 bases; J trimming: 5 bases; junction bases outside the gene matches: 6. The germline V gene has CDR1 PRHDT and CDR2 FYEKMQ (reference sequence). Time point given: persistent/refractory GD, antithyroid drugs over 5 years with positive TRAb. PBMC-extracted RNA yielded the TCR library.

The clonotype comes from a female donor with Graves disease. V gene TRBV13 combines with J gene TRBJ2-7, with TRBD1 identical over 8 bases. The sequenced sample was peripheral blood mononuclear cells (PBMCs), obtained when the disease was refractory, from a patient treated with antithyroid drugs. The CDR3 protein is CASSFDRGYDEQYF. CDR3 bases: TGTGCCAGCAGCTTCGACAGGGGATACGACGAGCAGTACTTC.